The 28 T cell receptor beta chains below all came from one sample that was sequenced in a study of graft-versus-host responses after intestinal transplantation. Grafts had their tissue processed, releasing intraepithelial and lamina propria lymphocytes. Only in-frame clones appear in the TCRdb table, and some are missing; sequencing was by immunoSEQ multiplex PCR. The table includes over 9,500 clones, about 75% detected once. The source was ileum tissue, collected 450 to 480 days after intestinal transplantation. The receptors come from a human patient who received an intestinal transplant, so some T cells may come from the graft donor.

This chain links TRBV5-4 with TRBJ2-7, with 16 bases identical to TRBD2. Per germline, CDR1 SGHNT and CDR2 YYREEE (reference sequence). This CDR3 has 15 residues. Trimming took 3 bases from V and 5 from J; bases not matched to a gene: 2. DNA of the CDR3: TGTGCCAGCAGCTCGGGACTAGCGGGGGGGCACGAGCAGTACTTC. Translated: CASSSGLAGGHEQYF.

This clone has a single count. J is TRBJ2-2 and V is TRBV2, with a tentative D call TRBD1 (6 bases). This CDR3 has 13 residues. Trimming left V 6 bases short and J 6 bases short, with 11 bases between. Germline CDR1 reads SNHLY; CDR2 reads FYNNEI. The CDR3 loop is CASRMGAPGELFF. The CDR3 coding sequence is TGTGCCAGCAGAATGGGGGCGCCCGGGGAGCTGTTTTTT.

A single count supports this clone. The chain links TRBV18 to TRBJ2-7; 14 bases are a match to TRBD2. CDR1 is KGHSH, CDR2 LQKENI, per germline. Trimming took 4 bases from V and 7 from J; bases not matched to a gene: 9. This CDR3 has 16 amino acids. The CDR3 DNA sequence: TGTGCCAGCTCACAGGGGACTAGCGGGGGCCGAGGGGAGCAGTACTTC. Amino acid sequence: CASSQGTSGGRGEQYF.

The chain couples TRBV4-2 to TRBJ2-7, with 9 nucleotides matching TRBD1. J was trimmed by 5 bases and V by 5 bases; bases with no gene match: 10. Germline CDR1 is LGHNA and CDR2 is YNFKEQ. CDR3 length: 15 amino acids. The CDR3 loop is CASSGPDRGTHEQYF. As DNA, the CDR3 is TGTGCCAGCAGCGGCCCGGACAGGGGCACTCACGAGCAGTACTTC.

In nucleotides, the CDR3 is TGTGCCAGCAGTGACTCGGGAGGGGCGGGTGAGCAGTTCTTC. This translates into CASSDSGGAGEQFF. This chain uses TRBV6-4 with TRBJ2-1; 7 bases fit TRBD2. Germline CDR1 MRHNA, CDR2 SNTAGT. The CDR3 runs to 14 residues. V was pared by 0 bases and J by 9 bases, with 5 bases of the junction left unmatched.

The chain employs TRBV6-1 and TRBJ1-2; 9 positions agree with TRBD1. J was trimmed by 8 bases and V by 4 bases; bases with no gene match: 5. This CDR3 comprises 13 residues. Germline V gene data show CDR1 as MNHNS and CDR2 as SASEGT. The CDR3 nucleotides are TGTGCCAGCAGTGGACAGGGGGGTCTCGGCTACACCTTC. The encoded protein is CASSGQGGLGYTF.

The genes are TRBV10-3 and TRBJ1-1; tentative D call: TRBD1 (5 bases). Deletions cut 3 bases from V and 2 bases from J, with 16 bases between. The CDR3 length is 16 residues. Germline V gene data show CDR1 as ENHRY and CDR2 as SYGVKD. The DNA of the CDR3 is TGTGCCATCAGTGAATTGCCGGAACAGGTTAACACTGAAGCTTTCTTT. It encodes CAISELPEQVNTEAFF.

Comment on this clone: The germline gene is not matched at one end of the junction; a read error may be the cause. This chain joins TRBV5-5 and TRBJ1-3; D may be TRBD1 (5 bases). Germline CDR1 and CDR2: SGHKS and YYEKEE (reference sequence). This CDR3 contains 15 residues. The CDR3 sequence is CASSYSGGAGNTIYF. Written as DNA, the CDR3 is TGTGCCAGCAGCTACAGTGGAGGGGCTGGGAACACCATATATTTT.

The V gene is TRBV9, the J gene TRBJ2-3; 8 bases agree with TRBD1. Losses at the gene ends were 2 bases for V and 4 bases for J; bases not matched to a gene: 9. Germline assignment: CDR1 SGDLS and CDR2 YYNGEE. This CDR3 has 16 residues. CDR3 sequence: CASSVYATGASDTQYF. The CDR3 bases are TGTGCCAGCAGCGTGTATGCGACAGGGGCGTCAGATACGCAGTATTTT. Full variable domain (missing parts from reference TRBV9 and TRBJ2-3): DSGVTQTPKHLITATGQRVTLRCSPRSGDLSVYWYQQSLDQGLQFLIQYYNGEERAKGNILERFSAQQFPDLHSELNLSSLELGDSALYFCASSVYATGASDTQYFGPGTRLTVL.

The chain has TRBV11-2 and TRBJ2-5; 11 bases are a match to TRBD2. V shed 1 base, J shed 1 base, and the junction held 2 bases outside the gene matches. This CDR3 contains 16 residues. In germline, CDR1 is SGHAT, CDR2 FQNNGV. This CDR3 is CASSLALAGGQETQYF. The DNA of the CDR3 is TGTGCCAGCAGCTTAGCGCTAGCGGGGGGCCAAGAGACCCAGTACTTC.

This clone was counted a single time. The chain links TRBV29-1 to TRBJ1-1; D unclear. Trimming left V 8 bases short and J 2 bases short, with 12 bases between. This CDR3 is 12 amino acids long. Germline V lookup: CDR1 SQVTM, CDR2 ANQGSEA. CDR3: CSPDRVNTEAFF. In DNA form, the CDR3 reads TGCAGCCCGGATCGCGTAAACACTGAAGCTTTCTTT.

This clone was counted a few times. The rearrangement joins TRBV21-1 to TRBJ1-4; the table's D call, TRBD1, was not checked against the DNA. TRBV21-1 is designated a pseudogene. This CDR3 has 13 amino acids. The CDR3 sequence: CASIGTANEKLFF. CDR3 DNA: TGTGCCAGCATAGGGACAGCTAATGAAAAACTGTTTTTT.

The chain joins TRBV7-8 to TRBJ2-5; tentative D call: TRBD2 (5 bases). The CDR3 has 15 residues. The germline V gene has CDR1 SGHVS and CDR2 FQNEAQ. With 3 bases removed from V and 4 bases from J, the gap between germline ends came to 15 bases. The CDR3 here is CASSFLRAGGETQYF. CDR3 DNA: TGTGCCAGCAGCTTTTTACGGGCAGGAGGAGAGACCCAGTACTTC. The entire variable domain, with the rest obtained from reference TRBV7-8 and TRBJ2-5, is as follows: GAGVSQSPRYKVAKRGQDVALRCDPISGHVSLFWYQQALGQGPEFLTYFQNEAQLDKSGLPSDRFFAERPEGSVSTLKIQRTQQEDSAVYLCASSFLRAGGETQYFGPGTRLLVL.

This chain joins TRBV29-1 and TRBJ1-4; TRBD1 matches at 10 bases. V gave up 6 bases and J gave up 7 bases; unmatched junction bases: 5. The CDR3 loop spans 13 amino acids. The germline CDR1 and CDR2 sequences are SQVTM and ANQGSEA. This chain's CDR3 is CSVRQGASEKLFF. The DNA of the CDR3 is TGCAGCGTGAGACAGGGGGCGAGTGAAAAACTGTTTTTT. Filled out from reference TRBV29-1 and TRBJ1-4, the complete variable domain reads SAVISQKPSRDICQRGTSLTIQCQVDSQVTMMFWYRQQPGQSLTLIATANQGSEATYESGFVIDKFPISRPNLTFSTLTVSNMSPEDSSIYLCSVRQGASEKLFFGSGTQLSVL.

The chain carries TRBV18 and TRBJ2-5, with D possibly TRBD1 on 6 matching bases. The last part of the DNA fits TRBJ2-7 better; the J call may be wrong. Germline values: CDR1 KGHSH, CDR2 LQKENI. The CDR3 length is 13 residues. CDR3 residues: CASSPGTKYEQYF. Here the CDR3 DNA reads TGTGCCAGCTCGCCGGGGACAAAGTACGAGCAGTACTTC.

The chain joins TRBV27 to TRBJ2-2; D is ambiguous. Germline loops: CDR1 MNHEY, CDR2 SMNVEV (reference sequence). The CDR3 extends over 13 amino acids. The V gene lost 0 bases and the J gene lost 6 bases, with 5 bases spanning the gap. The CDR3: CASSLSGSGELFF. The CDR3 DNA is TGTGCCAGCAGTTTATCCGGGTCCGGGGAGCTGTTTTTT.

Regarding this clone: A clone one base away is much larger, so this may be a read error. Other DNA sequences from this sample encode an identical CDR3 as well. This chain uses TRBV5-1 with TRBJ2-7, with D perhaps assigned TRBD1 or TRBD2 (5 bases each). The V end was cut by 3 bases, the J end by 6 bases, with 7 bases between. Germline V gene data show CDR1 as SGHRS and CDR2 as YFSETQ. The length of the CDR3 is 11 residues. CDR3 bases: TGCGCCAGCAGCTGGGGGTCCGAGCAGTACTTC. It codes for CASSWGSEQYF.

The V and J genes are TRBV10-1 and TRBJ2-2; weak D call: TRBD1 (7 bases). The ends were cut back, 3 bases at V and 5 bases at J, with 13 bases in the middle. Germline lookup yields CDR1 WNHNN and CDR2 SYGVQD (reference sequence). The CDR3 length is 15 residues. Here the CDR3 reads CASSEGDSGTGELFF. CDR3 bases: TGCGCCAGCAGTGAAGGGGACAGCGGGACCGGGGAGCTGTTTTTT.

The chain employs TRBV10-1 and TRBJ2-2, with 7 bases fitting TRBD2. This CDR3 is 16 amino acids long. Losses at the gene ends were 4 bases for V and 2 bases for J; bases not matched to a gene: 7. Looked up from germline, CDR1 is WNHNN and CDR2 is SYGVQD (reference sequence). The CDR3 spells CASSVTAGHNTGELFF. The CDR3, as DNA: TGCGCCAGCAGTGTAACAGCGGGGCATAACACCGGGGAGCTGTTTTTT.

The gene calls are TRBV7-8 and TRBJ1-1, with TRBD1 as a possible D gene (5 bases). Germline V gives CDR1 SGHVS, CDR2 FQNEAQ. Trimming removed 5 bases at V and 7 bases at J, with 14 bases between. This CDR3 has 13 residues. The CDR3 is CASSLTWDGEAFF. The CDR3 bases are TGTGCCAGCAGCCTCACCTGGGACGGTGAAGCTTTCTTT.

The chain employs TRBV2 and TRBJ1-2; perhaps TRBD1 as D (5 bases). V lost 6 bases, J lost 4 bases, and 18 bases lay in between. From germline, CDR1 is SNHLY and CDR2 FYNNEI. This CDR3 spans 15 amino acids. The CDR3 loop reads CASRGVSDSFYGYTF. DNA for the CDR3: TGTGCCAGCAGGGGAGTTAGCGACAGCTTCTATGGCTACACCTTC.

The chain uses TRBV7-2 and TRBJ1-1; D is undetermined. Trimming took 5 bases from V and 2 from J, leaving 12 bases between them. Germline assignment: CDR1 SGHTA and CDR2 FQGNSA. The CDR3 length is 14 residues. CDR3 protein: CASSPYYINTEAFF. CDR3 DNA: TGTGCCAGCAGCCCCTATTACATAAACACTGAAGCTTTCTTT. The full variable domain, its missing parts supplied by reference TRBV7-2 and TRBJ1-1, is GAGVSQSPSNKVTEKGKDVELRCDPISGHTALYWYRQSLGQGLEFLIYFQGNSAPDKSGLPSDRFSAERTGGSVSTLTIQRTQQEDSAVYLCASSPYYINTEAFFGQGTRLTVV.

The chain recombines TRBV7-9 with TRBJ1-2, with D possibly being TRBD1 (5 bases). The germline V gene encodes CDR1 SEHNR and CDR2 FQNEAQ (reference sequence). The CDR3 spans 14 residues. Trimming stripped 3 bases from V and 8 bases from J, with 16 bases between. Written as DNA, the CDR3 is TGTGCCAGCAGCTTCTCAGGGAATGGGCGAGGCTACACCTTC. This sequence encodes CASSFSGNGRGYTF.

The chain combines TRBV2 with TRBJ2-1; D remains ambiguous. CDR3 length equals 14 residues. The germline V gene has CDR1 SNHLY and CDR2 FYNNEI. Trimming removed 0 bases at V and 10 bases at J, with 13 bases between. In DNA, the CDR3 is TGTGCCAGCAGTGAAGCGTTCCCTCTAGGGGAGCAGTTCTTC. It is translated as CASSEAFPLGEQFF.

The gene calls are TRBV4-1 and TRBJ2-2; D perhaps matches TRBD1 (7 bases). Trimming removed 1 base from V and 3 bases from J, with 12 bases in between. CDR1 is MGHRA, CDR2 YSYEKL, per germline. This CDR3 spans 16 amino acids. The CDR3 coding sequence is TGCGCCAGCAGCCAAGGGAGGGGGCCGTACACCGGGGAGCTGTTTTTT. It translates to CASSQGRGPYTGELFF.

This chain links TRBV5-6 with TRBJ2-7; D possibly corresponds to TRBD1 (5 bases). In germline, CDR1 is SGHDT, CDR2 YYEEEE. V lost 5 bases to trimming and J lost 5 bases, with 14 bases between them. This CDR3 has 13 amino acids. The CDR3 DNA is TGTGCCAGCAGAGGAAGGGCAGGGCACGAGCAGTACTTC. Translation gives CASRGRAGHEQYF.

This chain links TRBV5-5 with TRBJ1-2; D might be TRBD1 (5 bases). Germline V CDR1 and CDR2: SGHKS, YYEKEE (reference sequence). There are 17 residues in the CDR3. Trimming removed 0 bases at V and 3 bases at J, with 18 bases between. The CDR3 DNA reads TGTGCCAGCAGCTTGGACCTCGCAGGGATTTTCTACTATGGCTACACCTTC. Its translation: CASSLDLAGIFYYGYTF.

This clone appeared a single time. This rearrangement joins TRBV5-1 to TRBJ1-4; 7 positions match TRBD1. Per germline, CDR1 SGHRS and CDR2 YFSETQ. The CDR3 spans 14 residues. Trimming cost V 4 bases and J 4 bases; bases outside gene matches: 4. For the CDR3, the DNA is TGCGCCAGCAGCAACCGGGACAGTAATGAAAAACTGTTTTTT. Its protein product is CASSNRDSNEKLFF.